This TCR beta chain is drawn from a study of siplizumab effects on memory and regulatory T cells. A note on this clone: Its target is unknown.

Study outcomes and limitations: Tregs that proliferated in siplizumab cultures did not have their suppressive function confirmed. Unstimulated subsets were the mapping target of only a minor fraction of alloreactive clones. The majority of clones, roughly 75-97% of proliferating CD4+ or CD8+ clones, lacked an assignable naive or memory phenotype.

Roughly 100,000 TCR templates were assayed per sample. The repertoire was sequenced with immunoSEQ multiplex PCR; TCRdb's copy has only in-frame clones and lacks some. This table has about 7,400 clones, 60% to 75% appearing once. The V gene's germline CDR1 is LGHNA and CDR2 YSLEER. CDR3 length: 16 residues. V was shortened by 0 bases and J by 6 bases, with 14 bases between the two germline ends. Sequencing input: effector memory CD8+ T cells sorted from blood. Indicated subset: unstimulated CD8+ effector memory T cells. The rearrangement joins TRBV4-3 to TRBJ2-2; tentatively, D is TRBD1 (6 bases). This TCR was recovered from a human donor in good health. The CDR3: CASSQDRYRAAGELFF. The CDR3 coding sequence is TGCGCCAGCAGCCAAGATAGGTACAGGGCGGCCGGGGAGCTGTTTTTT.